These T cell receptor beta chains were read from a single sample in a study of T-cell memory formation after mild COVID-19. Via MiXCR, TCRdb re-called the 5' RACE reads, giving one row per CDR3 protein. The data contain about half a million distinct CDR3 sequences, about 18% of them singletons. Sequencing input: PBMCs or a T cell subset sorted from them (not recorded which). These receptors came from an adult woman who had mild COVID-19 (a few samples of this study predate the infection). Cell type and time point are not known. Each CDR3 is given without its conserved first and last residue. Fields, in order: V gene, CDR3 length, J gene, CDR3 protein.

V gene: TRBV5-6; CDR3 length: 16; J gene: TRBJ1-6; CDR3 protein: ASSLVRPGSSYNSPLH
V gene: TRBV28; CDR3 length: 13; J gene: TRBJ1-2; CDR3 protein: ASSPGNPLNYGYT
V gene: TRBV4-3; CDR3 length: 16; J gene: TRBJ2-7; CDR3 protein: ASSQDLYGSGYSYEQY
V gene: TRBV7-9; CDR3 length: 14; J gene: TRBJ1-3; CDR3 protein: ASSLPGQSTRNTIY
V gene: TRBV18; CDR3 length: 12; J gene: TRBJ2-4; CDR3 protein: ASSPRDRGNIQY
V gene: TRBV29-1; CDR3 length: 11; J gene: TRBJ2-1; CDR3 protein: SVGQSSYNEQF
V gene: TRBV7-2; CDR3 length: 16; J gene: TRBJ2-7; CDR3 protein: ASSLALGSGGRSYEQY
V gene: TRBV9; CDR3 length: 13; J gene: TRBJ1-6; CDR3 protein: ASSVSRGYNSPLH
V gene: TRBV5-1; CDR3 length: 18; J gene: TRBJ2-1; CDR3 protein: ASSWAVTYPPMRSYNEQF
V gene: TRBV7-8; CDR3 length: 12; J gene: TRBJ2-2; CDR3 protein: ASSLSSVTGELF
V gene: TRBV5-6; CDR3 length: 14; J gene: TRBJ1-3; CDR3 protein: ASSPQTVGSGNTIY
V gene: TRBV12-3/TRBV12-4; CDR3 length: 13; J gene: TRBJ2-6; CDR3 protein: ASSSTGFGANVLT